This T cell receptor beta chain was profiled in a study of regulatory T cells in long-lasting Graves disease listed by TCRdb under 2021. Background for the entire study: Patients with newly diagnosed Graves' disease had been on antithyroid drugs for under 3 months. This study used TCR sequencing and RNA sequencing of peripheral blood to compare persistent Graves' disease patients against newly diagnosed Graves' disease patients. The study was conducted in China and was registered as a clinical trial. A total of about 33 samples underwent TCR sequencing, from about 13 patients with persistent Graves' disease and some 20 patients with newly diagnosed Graves' disease. Overall results and qualifications from the work: Preferential use of TRBV28, TRBJ1-2 and TRBJ2-5 was observed in persistent disease, whereas TRBV20-1 and TRBJ2-1 were favored in newly diagnosed disease. Persistent patients shared more public clonotypes among themselves (over 2,500) than newly diagnosed patients did (approximately 900). The authors noted that the small sample size was a limitation that may lower accuracy. Sequencing and analysis were restricted to the TCR beta chain. Compared with newly diagnosed patients, persistent Graves' disease patients had lower TCR Shannon entropy and fewer highly expanded clones, which suggests clonal expansion. The study examined only peripheral blood because the primary lesion, thyroid tissue, could not be accessed.

Concerning this clonotype itself: The specificity of this receptor is unknown. No base quality values were provided; no much bigger clone lies one nucleotide off.

The library was prepared using multiplex PCR. Sequencing took place on an Illumina HiSeq 4000. CDR3 regions were amplified by Arm-PCR with iRepertoire HTBI primers to construct TCR beta libraries. Gel purification was performed on PCR products prior to sequencing. Per the original workflow: Gene usage analysis of CDR3 amino acid clonotypes relied on the roughly 58 TRBV and about 15 TRBJ segments identified across samples. COPE and FqMerger were used to merge the filtered high-quality paired reads into contigs. BLAST was used to align contigs to the IMGT TRBV, TRBD and TRBJ reference genes, and CDR3 was defined following IMGT. Clonotypes above 0.1% frequency were classified as highly expanded clones. Repertoire diversity was measured by Shannon entropy, and V-J evenness by the Gini coefficient. Clonotypes shared by more than one individual were considered public. The public sequencing data were trimmed at Q25 with fastp and processed into clonotypes with MiXCR by TCRdb, which kept only in-frame beta chains. All rows with the same CDR3 protein become a single entry with the most common DNA and genes. TCRdb's processing, not the authors', yielded these V and J calls. The sample data list some 500,000 distinct CDR3 sequences, and about 14% of these were observed just once. Together, the top ten hold about 9.1% of the sample.

The label giving this sample's time point can be read as: newly diagnosed GD, antithyroid drugs for less than 3 months. For both TCR sequencing and RNA sequencing, RNA was extracted from PBMCs in TRIzol. The diagnosis of Graves' disease was made according to American Thyroid Association guidelines. Patients were recruited from an endocrinology department in Xi'an, China. From each patient, about 9 milliliters of peripheral blood was collected into an EDTA anticoagulant tube. Ficoll Paque Plus density gradient separation was used to isolate PBMCs, and no further T cell sorting was done. An Agilent 2100 Bioanalyzer and agarose gel were used to check RNA quality, while a NanoDrop 2000 measured RNA concentration. The germline V gene sets CDR1 to LGHNA and CDR2 to YNFKEQ. The CDR3 spans 16 residues, from the cysteine through the phenylalanine. Only the CDR3 part of the read is kept: 48 bases, read in frame from the first base. The V end loses 4 bases and the J end loses 7 bases, and a stretch of 21 bases separates them.

The same sample was also used in a study of T cells in Graves' hyperthyroidism and ophthalmopathy. That second publication adds: Stable Graves' hyperthyroidism was defined as no progression to ophthalmopathy during 18 months of follow-up. Hyperthyroidism patients were aged 18 to 65 years and newly diagnosed, with disease duration of less than 2 months. The study excluded patients with uncontrolled infections, other autoimmune diseases, pregnancy or lactation. Diagnoses relied on clinical symptoms, serum thyroxine and TRAb, thyroid ultrasound and orbital computed tomography. A first-round RT-PCR of the TCR CDR3 used the HTBI primer set with the Qiagen OneStep RT-PCR kit. Most expanded thyroid clonotypes (frequency above 0.001) were also found in blood, which suggests that blood repertoires may mirror thyroid immune responses. A model built on a 13 V-J signature distinguished ophthalmopathy from stable hyperthyroidism, reaching 87.88% sensitivity and around 81% specificity in cross-validation and 80%/75% in testing. In validation, the model predicted progression to ophthalmopathy a median of about 5.9 months before onset, with about 70% sensitivity and 72.22% specificity. To identify TCR V-J signatures that set the groups apart, the researchers used a discovery cohort of more than 95 patients, made up of under 45 with Graves' ophthalmopathy and about 60 with stable Graves' hyperthyroidism. Prospective prediction of ophthalmopathy was tested in an independent validation cohort of approximately 19 hyperthyroidism patients and 15 to 17 patients who later progressed to ophthalmopathy. The approximately 98 discovery patients were randomly divided into training and test sets at a 7:3 ratio. In addition, the study compared T-cell repertoires in thyroid tissue and in blood from roughly 6 Graves' hyperthyroidism patients. Once sampling was done, hyperthyroidism patients were given methimazole at a starting dose of 30 mg daily, whereas ophthalmopathy patients were given high-dose intravenous methylprednisolone. A second multiplex PCR round built the libraries, followed by size selection and purification. Libraries were sequenced paired-end with 100 bp reads on an Illumina HiSeq2000. SOAPnuke was used to process the raw data, removing reads that contained adapters or uncalled bases, had a mean Phred below 15, or lacked an exact match to the constant primer or identifier. High-quality paired reads were merged using COPE v1.2.5, and each unique nucleotide sequence was defined as a clonotype. MiTCR v1.1 was used to align clonotypes to the IMGT TRBV, TRBD and TRBJ reference segments. Analysis was restricted to V-J combinations with a frequency above 0.0001, which covered 98% to 99.2% of repertoires. The TCS score was defined as F50 (clonal expansion) divided by E x V (chaos), with BLOSUM62-based TCRdist calculated between CDR3 peptides within each V-J. Welch's t-statistics and random forest reduced roughly 530 V-J features to about 13, which were used in a naive Bayes classifier (R e1071). No statistical method was used to fix the sample size in advance, and group allocation was not hidden from the investigators. The paper reports TCR Vbeta CDR3 sequencing of some 140 peripheral blood samples: under 45 ophthalmopathy, fewer than 85 hyperthyroidism and roughly 17 progressor patients.

In this chain, TRBV4-2 is recombined with TRBJ2-3, with a tentative D gene TRBD2 over 7 matching bases. This clonotype was sampled from a man aged 25-40 years with Graves disease. Donor details come from another sample of the same person, matched by shared clones. The source was peripheral blood mononuclear cells (PBMCs), collected at new diagnosis, from a patient treated with antithyroid drugs. The CDR3 here reads CASSRGPAGEVNTQYF. The sequenced DNA is TGTGCCAGCAGCCGGGGGCCGGCGGGAGAGGTGAATACGCAGTATTTT.